This TCR beta chain stems from a study of OX40 agonist ivuxolimab in advanced cancers. For the study at large: Patients took ivuxolimab, an agonistic anti-OX40 (CD134) antibody. Study observations and caveats: Partly responding patients at 0.1-3.0 mg/kg showed some of the smallest clonal expansion.

Some clones are missing from TCRdb's copy, which holds only in-frame ones; the method was immunoSEQ multiplex PCR. The sample records 50,000 to 75,000 clones, 70% to 90% being singletons. Germline V gives CDR1 MGHRA, CDR2 YSYEKL. The CDR3 consists of 15 residues. V gave up 2 bases and J gave up 2 bases, with 12 bases separating them. Regarding this clone: Its antigen is not known.

The chain recombines TRBV4-1 with TRBJ1-2, with D tentatively TRBD1 (6 bases). The specimen was CD4+ or CD8+ T cells sorted from blood, collected in a trial of the OX40 agonist ivuxolimab. The TCR originated in an adult with an advanced solid tumor such as melanoma, head and neck, liver or kidney cancer. CDR3 residues: CASSQTPDRNYGYTF. In nucleotides, the CDR3 is TGCGCCAGCAGCCAAACCCCCGACAGGAACTATGGCTACACCTTC.